The rows below give T cell receptor beta chains drawn from one sample of a study of blood T cells in healthy people across ages. MiXCR, applied by TCRdb to the 5' RACE reads, yields one record per CDR3 protein. This table has 700,000 to 950,000 distinct CDR3 sequences, about 62% appearing once. Sequencing was carried out using blood. The receptors stem from a man aged 30 to 45 in good health. The CDR3 runs from the conserved cysteine through the conserved F or W. The order of the fields is D gene, J gene, V gene, clone size, CDR3 DNA, CDR3 protein. A D gene is named only where the DNA matches it firmly. Some rows mark clone size as missing; the rest say once, few, many or name a class of expanded clone.

D: TRBD2; J: TRBJ2-1; V: TRBV27; size: few; DNA: TGTGCCAGCAGAGTGACTAGCGGACCATACAATGAGCAGTTCTTC; CDR3: CASRVTSGPYNEQFF
D: NA; J: TRBJ1-6; V: TRBV20-1; size: NA; DNA: TGCAGTGCTAGAGATATCGCGACAGGAGATAATTCACCCCTCCACTTT; CDR3: CSARDIATGDNSPLHF
D: TRBD1; J: TRBJ2-1; V: TRBV9; size: NA; DNA: TGTGCCAGCAGCCCCAGGACAGGAGAAATTTACAATGAGCAGTTCTTC; CDR3: CASSPRTGEIYNEQFF
D: NA; J: TRBJ2-1; V: TRBV6-5; size: NA; DNA: TGTGCCAGTGGGGATGAGCAGTTCTTC; CDR3: CASGDEQFF
D: TRBD2; J: TRBJ2-1; V: TRBV6-2/TRBV6-3; size: NA; DNA: TGTGCCAGCAGTTACTTTAGCGGGGTTAATGAGCAGTTCTTC; CDR3: CASSYFSGVNEQFF
D: NA; J: TRBJ2-6; V: TRBV5-1; size: few; DNA: TGCGCCAGCAGTGAGCAGACCGGGGCCAACGTCCTGACTTTC; CDR3: CASSEQTGANVLTF
D: TRBD2; J: TRBJ2-1; V: TRBV28; size: few; DNA: TGTGCCAGCAGTTCGCTGACTAGCAGCAAGCACAATGAGCAGTTCTTC; CDR3: CASSSLTSSKHNEQFF
D: NA; J: TRBJ1-1; V: TRBV27; size: NA; DNA: TGTGCCAGCAGTCTAATGTTAAACACTGAAGCTTTCTTT; CDR3: CASSLMLNTEAFF
D: NA; J: TRBJ1-6; V: TRBV7-9; size: once; DNA: TGTGCCAGCAGCTTAGACAGGCGTGGCTCCTATAATTCACCCCTCCACTTT; CDR3: CASSLDRRGSYNSPLHF
D: TRBD2; J: TRBJ2-3; V: TRBV6-1; size: NA; DNA: TGTGCCAGCTGCCGACTAGCGGGGGGCCCCAGAGATACGCAGTATTTT; CDR3: CASCRLAGGPRDTQYF
D: TRBD2; J: TRBJ2-1; V: TRBV10-3; size: few; DNA: TGTGCCACCATGGAGCTAGCGGGAGGGGTGGAGCAGTTCTTC; CDR3: CATMELAGGVEQFF
D: NA; J: TRBJ2-7; V: TRBV2; size: NA; DNA: TGTGCCAGCGGCCGGGACACCTACGAGCAGTACTTC; CDR3: CASGRDTYEQYF
D: NA; J: TRBJ2-7; V: TRBV20-1; size: NA; DNA: TGCAGTGCTAGCGGATCCCGGGCCTCCTACGAGCAGTACTTC; CDR3: CSASGSRASYEQYF
D: NA; J: TRBJ2-1; V: TRBV3-1; size: NA; DNA: TGCGCCAGCAGCCAGCCGCCCCAGAGCAATGAGCAGTTCTTC; CDR3: CASSQPPQSNEQFF
D: TRBD1; J: TRBJ1-1; V: TRBV25-1; size: NA; DNA: TGTGCCAGCAGGGAAGGGGGCGGTAGGGCTTTCTTT; CDR3: CASREGGGRAFF
D: TRBD2; J: TRBJ2-7; V: TRBV11-2; size: NA; DNA: TGTGCCAGCAGCTATAGCGGGGCAAGCTCCTACGAGCAGTACTTC; CDR3: CASSYSGASSYEQYF
D: NA; J: TRBJ2-7; V: TRBV9; size: NA; DNA: TGTGCCAGCAGCACCCCAGGGAGAGGGACCTACGAGCAGTACTTC; CDR3: CASSTPGRGTYEQYF
D: NA; J: TRBJ1-5; V: TRBV20-1; size: NA; DNA: TGCAGTGCTAGCACAAGGGAGTTCGGTCAGCCCCAGCATTTT; CDR3: CSASTREFGQPQHF
D: NA; J: TRBJ2-4; V: TRBV5-1; size: NA; DNA: TGCGCCAGCCGGGAACCAGGGCCGGACATTCAGTACTTC; CDR3: CASREPGPDIQYF
D: TRBD2; J: TRBJ2-3; V: TRBV5-1; size: few; DNA: TGCGCCAGCAGCTTGTATGCTAGCGGGGACGTCGGGGAGTATTTT; CDR3: CASSLYASGDVGEYF
D: TRBD1; J: TRBJ2-1; V: TRBV10-1; size: few; DNA: TGCGCCAGCAGAGCAACCGGGACAGGGGTGAAGTTCTTC; CDR3: CASRATGTGVKFF
D: TRBD1; J: TRBJ2-2; V: TRBV12-3/TRBV12-4; size: NA; DNA: TGTGCCAGCAGTTTTCTCGGGTGGGCACAGGGGAGCTGGGAGCTGTTTTTT; CDR3: CASSFLGWAQGSWELFF
D: NA; J: TRBJ1-2; V: TRBV3-1; size: NA; DNA: TGTGCCAGCAGCCAGGCAGGGTTAGACTATGGCTACACCTTC; CDR3: CASSQAGLDYGYTF
D: NA; J: TRBJ2-5; V: TRBV7-8; size: NA; DNA: TGTGCCAGCAGCTCGAGGACGGTAGCAGAGACCCAGTACTTC; CDR3: CASSSRTVAETQYF
D: TRBD2; J: TRBJ2-1; V: TRBV4-2; size: NA; DNA: TGTGCCAGCGGACCGGGACTAGCGGGGGTCGGTGAGCAGTTCTTC; CDR3: CASGPGLAGVGEQFF